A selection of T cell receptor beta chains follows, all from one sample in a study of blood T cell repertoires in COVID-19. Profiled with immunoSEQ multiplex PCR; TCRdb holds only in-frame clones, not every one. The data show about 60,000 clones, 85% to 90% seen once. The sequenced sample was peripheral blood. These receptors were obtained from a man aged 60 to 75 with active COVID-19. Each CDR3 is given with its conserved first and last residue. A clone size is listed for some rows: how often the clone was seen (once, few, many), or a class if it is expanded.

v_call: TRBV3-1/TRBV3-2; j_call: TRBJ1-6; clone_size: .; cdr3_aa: CASSQGGRSPLHF
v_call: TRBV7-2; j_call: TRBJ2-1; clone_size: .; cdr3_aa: CASSLSGLADPEQFF
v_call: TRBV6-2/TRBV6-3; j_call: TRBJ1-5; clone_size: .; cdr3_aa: CASSYSTGRFGQPQHF
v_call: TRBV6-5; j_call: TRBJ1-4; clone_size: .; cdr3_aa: CASRPQGVEKLFF
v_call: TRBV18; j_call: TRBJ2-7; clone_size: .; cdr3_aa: CASKLGSSYEQYF
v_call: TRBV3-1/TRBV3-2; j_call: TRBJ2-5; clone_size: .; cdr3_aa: CASRRTSGSETQYF
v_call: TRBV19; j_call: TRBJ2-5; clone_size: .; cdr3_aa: CASRGGRTPQETQYF
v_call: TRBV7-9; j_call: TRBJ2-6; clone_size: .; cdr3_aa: CASSYGLAGGASGANVLTF
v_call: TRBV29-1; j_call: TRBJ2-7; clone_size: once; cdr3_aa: CSVVGLPGTESSYEQYF
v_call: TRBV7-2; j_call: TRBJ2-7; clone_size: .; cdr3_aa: CASSFNVASGSYEQYF
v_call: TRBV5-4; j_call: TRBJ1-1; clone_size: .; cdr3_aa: CASSPPQGMNTEAFF
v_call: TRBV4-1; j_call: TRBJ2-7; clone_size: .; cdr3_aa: CASSQDEAGGNREQYF
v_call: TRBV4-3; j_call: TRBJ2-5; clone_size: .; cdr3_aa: CASSQDRAGGPKTQYF
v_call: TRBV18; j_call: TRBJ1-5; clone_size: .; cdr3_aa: CASSPSDRGGNQPQHF
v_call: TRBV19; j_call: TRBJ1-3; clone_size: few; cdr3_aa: CASRVDYSGNTIYF
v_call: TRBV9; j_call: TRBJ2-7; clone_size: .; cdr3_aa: CASSPGQGHHEQYF
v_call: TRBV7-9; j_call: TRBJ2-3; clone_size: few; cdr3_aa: CASAQGALTQYF
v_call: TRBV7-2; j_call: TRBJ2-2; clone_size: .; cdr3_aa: CASSLSRGRAGELFF
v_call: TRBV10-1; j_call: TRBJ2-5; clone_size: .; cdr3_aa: CASSPHSGQGKETQYF
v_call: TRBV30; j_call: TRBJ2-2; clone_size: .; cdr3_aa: CACQRRGTGELFF
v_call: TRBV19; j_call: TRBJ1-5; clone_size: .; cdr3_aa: CASSIPQGDQPQHF
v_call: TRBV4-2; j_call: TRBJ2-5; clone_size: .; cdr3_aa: CASSPRLAGGKVGETQYF
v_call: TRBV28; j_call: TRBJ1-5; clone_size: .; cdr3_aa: CASSLGGQENQPQHF
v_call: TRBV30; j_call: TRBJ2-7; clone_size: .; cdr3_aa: CAWAKGQGASYEQYF
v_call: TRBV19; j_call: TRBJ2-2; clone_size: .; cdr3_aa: CASILGGQRTGELFF
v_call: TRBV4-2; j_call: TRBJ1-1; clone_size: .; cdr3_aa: CASSPYWDMNTEAFF
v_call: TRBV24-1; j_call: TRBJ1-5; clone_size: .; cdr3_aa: CATSDVGGDGNQPQHF
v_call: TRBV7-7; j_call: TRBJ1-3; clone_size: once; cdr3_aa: CASSLSISSGNTIYF
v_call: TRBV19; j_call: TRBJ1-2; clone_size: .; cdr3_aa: CASSIRTSRPMVLYGYTF
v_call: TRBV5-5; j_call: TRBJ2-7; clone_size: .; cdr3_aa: CASSLEGAGGIAYEQYF
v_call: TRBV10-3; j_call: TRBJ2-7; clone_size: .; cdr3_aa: CAARDRSSHEQYF
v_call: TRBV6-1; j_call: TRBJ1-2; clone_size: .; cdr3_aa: CASSEADRGPYGYTF
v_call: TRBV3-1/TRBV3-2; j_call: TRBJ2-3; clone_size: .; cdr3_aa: CASSQEVAGGLDTQYF
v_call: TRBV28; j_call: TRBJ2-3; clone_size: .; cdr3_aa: CASSSNPGTSGSGQVDTQYF
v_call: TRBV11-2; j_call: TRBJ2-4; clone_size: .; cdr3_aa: CASSLETSSIQYF
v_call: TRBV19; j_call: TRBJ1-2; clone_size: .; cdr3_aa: CASTPILGEGNGYTF
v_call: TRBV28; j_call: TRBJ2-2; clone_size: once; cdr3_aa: CASSSLTGDRVQNTGELFF
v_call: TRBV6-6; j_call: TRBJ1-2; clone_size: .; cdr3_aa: CASSPDKGYTF
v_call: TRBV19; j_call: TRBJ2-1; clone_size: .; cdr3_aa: CASSQQGGSYNEQFF
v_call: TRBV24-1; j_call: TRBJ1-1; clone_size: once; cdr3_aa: CATSDRDNEAFF
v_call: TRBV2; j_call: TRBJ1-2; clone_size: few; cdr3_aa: CASTQGRGAYGYTF
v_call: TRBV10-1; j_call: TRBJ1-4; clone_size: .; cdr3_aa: CASSESQAGRLFF
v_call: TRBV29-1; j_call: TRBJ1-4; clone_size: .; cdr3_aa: CSASKGANEKLFF
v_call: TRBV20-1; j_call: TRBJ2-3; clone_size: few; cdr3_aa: CSASRDTQYF
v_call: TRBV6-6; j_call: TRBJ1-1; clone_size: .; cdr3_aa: CASSYSRTGGSTEAFF
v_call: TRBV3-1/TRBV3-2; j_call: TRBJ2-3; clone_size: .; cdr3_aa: CASSQRAGDTQYF
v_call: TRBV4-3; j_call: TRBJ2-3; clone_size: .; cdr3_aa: CASSQEAPGTFTDTQYF
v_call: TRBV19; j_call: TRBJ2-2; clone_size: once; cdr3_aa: CASSIQGWGNTGELFF
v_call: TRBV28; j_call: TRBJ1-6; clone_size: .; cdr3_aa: CASSWGKQGALYSPLHF
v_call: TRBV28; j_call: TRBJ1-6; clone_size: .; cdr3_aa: CASSASWTGTNSPLHF
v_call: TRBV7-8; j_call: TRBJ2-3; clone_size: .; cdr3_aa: CASSLEPSGAPPDTQYF
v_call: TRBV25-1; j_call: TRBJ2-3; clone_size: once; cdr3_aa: CASSEYSGTDTQYF
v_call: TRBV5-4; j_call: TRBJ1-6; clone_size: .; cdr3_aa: CASSLAQGWDSPLHF
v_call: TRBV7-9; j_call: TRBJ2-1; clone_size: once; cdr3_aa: CASSFPRGGGSSYNEQFF
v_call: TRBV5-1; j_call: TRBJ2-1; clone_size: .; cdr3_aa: CASYMGLRGASYNEQFF
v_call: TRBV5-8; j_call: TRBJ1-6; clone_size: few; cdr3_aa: CASTAMTGSLNSPLHF
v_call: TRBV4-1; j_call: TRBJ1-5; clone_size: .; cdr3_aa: CASSQVINGQNSNQPQHF
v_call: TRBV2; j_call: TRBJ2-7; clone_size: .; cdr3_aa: CASSEGRGPTYEQYF
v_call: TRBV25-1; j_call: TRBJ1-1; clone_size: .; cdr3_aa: CASSGPGQGSFF
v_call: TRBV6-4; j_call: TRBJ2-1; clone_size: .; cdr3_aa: CASSARFSYNEQFF